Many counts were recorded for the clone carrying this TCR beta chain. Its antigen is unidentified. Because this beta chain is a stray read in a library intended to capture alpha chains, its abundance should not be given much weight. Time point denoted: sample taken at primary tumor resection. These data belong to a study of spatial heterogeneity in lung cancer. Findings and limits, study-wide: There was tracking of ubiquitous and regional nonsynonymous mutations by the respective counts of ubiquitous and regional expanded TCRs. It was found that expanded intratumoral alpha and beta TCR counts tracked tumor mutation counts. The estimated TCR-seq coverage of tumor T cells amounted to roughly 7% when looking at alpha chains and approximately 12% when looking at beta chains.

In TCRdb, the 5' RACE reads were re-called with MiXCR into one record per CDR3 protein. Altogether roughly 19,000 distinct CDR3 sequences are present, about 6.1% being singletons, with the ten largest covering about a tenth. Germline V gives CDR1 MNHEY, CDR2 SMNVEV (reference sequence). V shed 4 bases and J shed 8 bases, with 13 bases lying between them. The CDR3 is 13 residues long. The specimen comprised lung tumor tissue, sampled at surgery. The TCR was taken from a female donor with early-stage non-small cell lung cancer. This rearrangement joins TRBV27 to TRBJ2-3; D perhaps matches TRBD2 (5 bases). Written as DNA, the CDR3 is TGTGCCAGCAGTTGGTCCTTCCGGGGTACGCAGTATTTT. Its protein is CASSWSFRGTQYF.